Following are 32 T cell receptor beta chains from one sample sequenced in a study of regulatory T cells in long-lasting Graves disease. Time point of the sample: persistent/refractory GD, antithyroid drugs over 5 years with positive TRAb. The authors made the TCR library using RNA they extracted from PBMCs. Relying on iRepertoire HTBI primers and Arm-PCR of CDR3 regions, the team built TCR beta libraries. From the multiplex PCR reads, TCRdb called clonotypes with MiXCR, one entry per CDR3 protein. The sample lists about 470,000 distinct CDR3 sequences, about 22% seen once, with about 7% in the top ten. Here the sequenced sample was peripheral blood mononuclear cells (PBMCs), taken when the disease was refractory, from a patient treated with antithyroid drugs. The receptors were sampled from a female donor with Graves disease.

The CDR3 sequence is CASSPMDSSDGYTF. The CDR3 DNA follows: TGTGCCAGCTCACCAATGGACAGTTCGGATGGCTACACCTTC. The chain combines TRBV18 with TRBJ1-2; D perhaps matches TRBD1 (6 bases). CDR1 and CDR2 (germline): KGHSH, LQKENI. The CDR3 loop spans 14 amino acids. Deletions cut 2 bases from V and 6 bases from J, with 13 bases between.

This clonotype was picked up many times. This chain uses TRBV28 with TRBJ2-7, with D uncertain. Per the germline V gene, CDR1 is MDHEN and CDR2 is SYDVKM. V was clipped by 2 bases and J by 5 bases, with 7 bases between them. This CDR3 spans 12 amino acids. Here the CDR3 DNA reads TGTGCCAGCAGTTTACCGCCTCACGAGCAGTACTTC. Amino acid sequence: CASSLPPHEQYF. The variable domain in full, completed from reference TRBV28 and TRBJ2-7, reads DVKVTQSSRYLVKRTGEKVFLECVQDMDHENMFWYRQDPGLGLRLIYFSYDVKMKEKGDIPEGYSVSREKKERFSLILESASTNQTSMYLCASSLPPHEQYFGPGTRLTVT.

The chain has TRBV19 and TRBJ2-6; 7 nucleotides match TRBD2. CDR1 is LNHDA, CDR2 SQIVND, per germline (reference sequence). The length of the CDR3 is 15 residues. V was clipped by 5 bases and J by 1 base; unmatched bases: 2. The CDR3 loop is CASSAGESGANVLTF. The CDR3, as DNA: TGTGCCAGTAGTGCGGGAGAATCTGGGGCCAACGTCCTGACTTTC.

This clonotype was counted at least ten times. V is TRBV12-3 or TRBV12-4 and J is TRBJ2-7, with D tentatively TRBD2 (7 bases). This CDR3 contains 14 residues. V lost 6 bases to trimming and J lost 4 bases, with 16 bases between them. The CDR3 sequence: CASRHRGGGYEQYF. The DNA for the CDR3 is TGTGCCAGCAGACATAGGGGGGGTGGTTACGAGCAGTACTTC.

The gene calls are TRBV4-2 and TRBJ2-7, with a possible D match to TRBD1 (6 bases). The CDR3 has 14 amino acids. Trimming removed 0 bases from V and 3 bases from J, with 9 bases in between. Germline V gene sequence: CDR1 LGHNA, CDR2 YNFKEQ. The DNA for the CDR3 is TGTGCCAGCAGCCAAGACGGGACAAACTACGAGCAGTACTTC. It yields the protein CASSQDGTNYEQYF.

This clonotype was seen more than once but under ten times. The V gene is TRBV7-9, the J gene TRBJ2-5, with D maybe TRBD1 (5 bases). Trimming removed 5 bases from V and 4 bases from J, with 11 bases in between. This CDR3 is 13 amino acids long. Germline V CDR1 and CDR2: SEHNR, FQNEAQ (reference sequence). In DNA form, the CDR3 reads TGTGCCAGCAGCCCAGGGTTTGGAGAGACCCAGTACTTC. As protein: CASSPGFGETQYF. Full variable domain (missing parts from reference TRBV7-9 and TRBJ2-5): DTGVSQNPRHKITKRGQNVTFRCDPISEHNRLYWYRQTLGQGPEFLTYFQNEAQLEKSRLLSDRFSAERPKGSFSTLEIQRTEQGDSAMYLCASSPGFGETQYFGPGTRLLVL.

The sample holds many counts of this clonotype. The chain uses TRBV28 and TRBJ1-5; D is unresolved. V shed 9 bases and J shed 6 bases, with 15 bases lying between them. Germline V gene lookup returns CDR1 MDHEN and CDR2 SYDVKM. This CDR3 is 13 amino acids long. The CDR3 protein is CASSIPGGQPQHF. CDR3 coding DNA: TGTGCCAGTAGTATTCCGGGCGGTCAGCCCCAGCATTTT. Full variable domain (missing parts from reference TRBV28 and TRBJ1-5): DVKVTQSSRYLVKRTGEKVFLECVQDMDHENMFWYRQDPGLGLRLIYFSYDVKMKEKGDIPEGYSVSREKKERFSLILESASTNQTSMYLCASSIPGGQPQHFGDGTRLSIL.

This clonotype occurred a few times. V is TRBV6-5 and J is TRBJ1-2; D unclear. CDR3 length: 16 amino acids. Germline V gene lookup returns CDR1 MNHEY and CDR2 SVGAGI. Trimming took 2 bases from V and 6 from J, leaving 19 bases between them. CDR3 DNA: TGTGCCAGCAGTTACGCTGAGGATGGCAGGAGTGATGGCTACACCTTC. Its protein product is CASSYAEDGRSDGYTF.

The CDR3 sequence: CASSPTGQGDQPQHF. For the CDR3, the DNA is TGTGCCAGCAGTCCTACGGGGCAGGGGGATCAGCCCCAGCATTTT. The chain combines TRBV12-3 or TRBV12-4 with TRBJ1-5, with 7 positions matching TRBD1. This CDR3 region has 15 residues. After removal of 5 bases from V and 5 bases from J, the junction contained 9 bases not matched to a gene.

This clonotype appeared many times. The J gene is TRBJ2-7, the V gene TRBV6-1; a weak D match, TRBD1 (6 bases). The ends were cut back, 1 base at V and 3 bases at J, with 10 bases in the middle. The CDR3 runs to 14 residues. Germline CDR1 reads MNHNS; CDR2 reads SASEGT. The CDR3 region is CASSEGTDNYEQYF. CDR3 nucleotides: TGTGCCAGCAGTGAAGGGACAGATAACTACGAGCAGTACTTC.

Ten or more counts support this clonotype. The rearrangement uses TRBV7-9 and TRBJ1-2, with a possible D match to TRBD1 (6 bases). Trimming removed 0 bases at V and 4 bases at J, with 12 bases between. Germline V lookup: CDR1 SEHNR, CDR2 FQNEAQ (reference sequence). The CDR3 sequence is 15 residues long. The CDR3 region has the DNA TGTGCCAGCAGCTTAGCACTAGGGACAATCTATGGCTACACCTTC. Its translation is CASSLALGTIYGYTF.

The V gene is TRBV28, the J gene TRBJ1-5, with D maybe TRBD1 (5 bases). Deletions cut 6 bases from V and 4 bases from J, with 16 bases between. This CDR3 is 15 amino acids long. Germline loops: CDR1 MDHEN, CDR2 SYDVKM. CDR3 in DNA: TGTGCCAGCAGGCCTTGGGGGTCGGGGAATCAGCCCCAGCATTTT. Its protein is CASRPWGSGNQPQHF. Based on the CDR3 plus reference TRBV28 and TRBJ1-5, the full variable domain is DVKVTQSSRYLVKRTGEKVFLECVQDMDHENMFWYRQDPGLGLRLIYFSYDVKMKEKGDIPEGYSVSREKKERFSLILESASTNQTSMYLCASRPWGSGNQPQHFGDGTRLSIL.

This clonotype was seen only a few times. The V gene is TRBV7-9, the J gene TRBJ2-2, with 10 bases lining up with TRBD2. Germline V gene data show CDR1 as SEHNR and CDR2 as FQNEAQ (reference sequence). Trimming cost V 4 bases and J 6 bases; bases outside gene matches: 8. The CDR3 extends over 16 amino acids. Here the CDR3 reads CASSSTSGMRSGELFF. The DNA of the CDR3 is TGTGCCAGCAGCTCAACTAGCGGGATGAGATCCGGGGAGCTGTTTTTT.

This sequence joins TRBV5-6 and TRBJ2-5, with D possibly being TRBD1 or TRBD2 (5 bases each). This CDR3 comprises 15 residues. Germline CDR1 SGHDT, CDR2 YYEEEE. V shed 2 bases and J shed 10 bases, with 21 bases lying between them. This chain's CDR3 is CASSFGAPSPKIQYF. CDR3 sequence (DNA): TGTGCCAGCAGCTTCGGGGCTCCTAGTCCCAAGATCCAGTACTTC.

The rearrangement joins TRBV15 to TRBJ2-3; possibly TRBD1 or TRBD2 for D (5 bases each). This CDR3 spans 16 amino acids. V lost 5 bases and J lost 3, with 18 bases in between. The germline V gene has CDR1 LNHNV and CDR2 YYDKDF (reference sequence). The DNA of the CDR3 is TGTGCCACCAGCGGTAACCTCGGGACCCCAACAGATACGCAGTATTTT. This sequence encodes CATSGNLGTPTDTQYF.

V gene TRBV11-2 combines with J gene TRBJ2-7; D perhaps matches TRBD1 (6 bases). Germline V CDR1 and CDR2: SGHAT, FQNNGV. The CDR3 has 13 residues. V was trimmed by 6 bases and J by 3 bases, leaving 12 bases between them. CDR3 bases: TGTGCCAGCAGAGCTGCAGGGGTCTACGAGCAGTACTTC. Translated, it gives CASRAAGVYEQYF. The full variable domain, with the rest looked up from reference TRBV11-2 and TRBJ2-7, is EAGVAQSPRYKIIEKRQSVAFWCNPISGHATLYWYQQILGQGPKLLIQFQNNGVVDDSQLPKDRFSAERLKGVDSTLKIQPAKLEDSAVYLCASRAAGVYEQYFGPGTRLTVT.

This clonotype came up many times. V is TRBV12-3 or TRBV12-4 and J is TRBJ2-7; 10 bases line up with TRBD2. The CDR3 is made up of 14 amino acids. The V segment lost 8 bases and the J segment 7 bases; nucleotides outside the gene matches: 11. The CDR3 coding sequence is TGTGCCAGCGGGTCTAGCGGGAGATCGGCAGAGCAGTACTTC. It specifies CASGSSGRSAEQYF.

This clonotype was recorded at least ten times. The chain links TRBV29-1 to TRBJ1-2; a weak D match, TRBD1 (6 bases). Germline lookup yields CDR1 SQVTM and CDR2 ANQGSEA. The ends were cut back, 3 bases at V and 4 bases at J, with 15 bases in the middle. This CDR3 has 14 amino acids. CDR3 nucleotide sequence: TGCAGCGTTGAGACCGAGGACAGCCTCTATGGCTACACCTTC. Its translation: CSVETEDSLYGYTF.

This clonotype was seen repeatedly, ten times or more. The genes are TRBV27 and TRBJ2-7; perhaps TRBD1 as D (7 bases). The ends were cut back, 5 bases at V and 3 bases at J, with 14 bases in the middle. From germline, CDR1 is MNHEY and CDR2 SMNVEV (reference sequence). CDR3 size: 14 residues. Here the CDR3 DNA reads TGTGCCAGCAGTCAGGGGGGAGCCCTCTACGAGCAGTACTTC. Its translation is CASSQGGALYEQYF.

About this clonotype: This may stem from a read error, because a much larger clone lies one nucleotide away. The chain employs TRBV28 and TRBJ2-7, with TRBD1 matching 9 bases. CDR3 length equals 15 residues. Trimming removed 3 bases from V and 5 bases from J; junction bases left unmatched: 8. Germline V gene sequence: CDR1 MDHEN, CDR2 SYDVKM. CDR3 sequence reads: CASSFSGTGSHEQYF. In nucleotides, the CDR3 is TGTGCCAGCAGTTTCTCCGGGACAGGGAGCCACGAGCAGTACTTC.

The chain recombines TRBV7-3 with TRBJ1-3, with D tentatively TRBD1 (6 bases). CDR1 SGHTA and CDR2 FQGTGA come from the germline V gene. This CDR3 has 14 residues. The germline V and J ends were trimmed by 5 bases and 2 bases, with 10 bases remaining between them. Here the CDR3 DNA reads TGTGCCAGCAGCCACAGGGTAACTGGAAACACCATATATTTT. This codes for CASSHRVTGNTIYF.

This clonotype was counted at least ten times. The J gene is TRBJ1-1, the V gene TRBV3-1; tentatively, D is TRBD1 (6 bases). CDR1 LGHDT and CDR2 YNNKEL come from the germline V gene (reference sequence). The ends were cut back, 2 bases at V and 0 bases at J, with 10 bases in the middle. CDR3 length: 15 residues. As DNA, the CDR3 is TGTGCCAGCAGCCAACCAGGGGACATGAACACTGAAGCTTTCTTT. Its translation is CASSQPGDMNTEAFF.

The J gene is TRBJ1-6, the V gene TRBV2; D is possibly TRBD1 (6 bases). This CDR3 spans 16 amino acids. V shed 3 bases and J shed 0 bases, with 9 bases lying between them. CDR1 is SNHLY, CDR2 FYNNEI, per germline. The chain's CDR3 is CASSEDRSSYNSPLHF. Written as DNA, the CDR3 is TGTGCCAGCAGTGAGGACAGAAGCTCCTATAATTCACCCCTCCACTTT.

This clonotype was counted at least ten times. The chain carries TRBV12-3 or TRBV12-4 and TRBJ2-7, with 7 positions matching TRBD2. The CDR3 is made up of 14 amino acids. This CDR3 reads CAKQFQLACYEQYF. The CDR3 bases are TGTGCAAAGCAGTTCCAACTAGCGTGCTACGAGCAGTACTTC.

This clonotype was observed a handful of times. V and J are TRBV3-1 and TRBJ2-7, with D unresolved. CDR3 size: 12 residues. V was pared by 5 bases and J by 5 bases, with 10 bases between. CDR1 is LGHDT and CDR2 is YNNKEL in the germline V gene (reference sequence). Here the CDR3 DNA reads TGTGCCAGCAGCAACGGACGGGACGAGCAGTACTTC. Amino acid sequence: CASSNGRDEQYF.

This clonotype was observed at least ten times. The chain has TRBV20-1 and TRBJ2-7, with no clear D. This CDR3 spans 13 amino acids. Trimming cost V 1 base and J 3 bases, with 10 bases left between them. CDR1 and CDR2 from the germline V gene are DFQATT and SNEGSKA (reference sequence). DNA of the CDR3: TGCAGTGCTAGAGCCCCCCAGGACTACGAGCAGTACTTC. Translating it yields CSARAPQDYEQYF.

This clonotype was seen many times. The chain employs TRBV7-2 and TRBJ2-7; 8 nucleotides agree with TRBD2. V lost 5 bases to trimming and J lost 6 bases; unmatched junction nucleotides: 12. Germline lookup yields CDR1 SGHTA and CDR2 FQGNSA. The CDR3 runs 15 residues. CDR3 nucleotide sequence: TGTGCCAGCAGCGGCCCGCCAGCGGGAGTCACCGAGCAGTACTTC. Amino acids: CASSGPPAGVTEQYF.

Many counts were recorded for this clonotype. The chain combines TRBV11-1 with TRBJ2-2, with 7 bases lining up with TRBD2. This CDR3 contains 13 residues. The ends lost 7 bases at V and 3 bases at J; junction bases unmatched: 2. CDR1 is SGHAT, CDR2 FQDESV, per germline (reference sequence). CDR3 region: CASIGRDTGELFF. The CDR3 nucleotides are TGTGCCAGCATTGGGAGGGACACCGGGGAGCTGTTTTTT.

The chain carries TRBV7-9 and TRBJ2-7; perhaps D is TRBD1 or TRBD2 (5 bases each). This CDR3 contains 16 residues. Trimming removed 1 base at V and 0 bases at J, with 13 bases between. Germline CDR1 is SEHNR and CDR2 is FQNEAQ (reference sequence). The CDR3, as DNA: TGTGCCAGCAGCTTAGATGAGGGGCCTACCTCCTACGAGCAGTACTTC. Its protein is CASSLDEGPTSYEQYF.

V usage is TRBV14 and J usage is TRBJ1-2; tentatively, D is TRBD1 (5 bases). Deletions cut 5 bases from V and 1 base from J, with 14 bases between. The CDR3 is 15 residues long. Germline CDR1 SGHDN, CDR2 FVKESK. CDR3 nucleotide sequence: TGTGCCAGCAGCTTAGTTTGGGGGAGTAACTATGGCTACACCTTC. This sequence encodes CASSLVWGSNYGYTF.

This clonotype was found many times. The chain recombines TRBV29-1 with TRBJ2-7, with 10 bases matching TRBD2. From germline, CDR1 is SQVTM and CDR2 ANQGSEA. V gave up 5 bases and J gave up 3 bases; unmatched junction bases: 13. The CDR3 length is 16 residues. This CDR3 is CSVCGLAERGSYEQYF. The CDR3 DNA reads TGCAGCGTTTGTGGACTAGCGGAGCGGGGAAGCTACGAGCAGTACTTC.

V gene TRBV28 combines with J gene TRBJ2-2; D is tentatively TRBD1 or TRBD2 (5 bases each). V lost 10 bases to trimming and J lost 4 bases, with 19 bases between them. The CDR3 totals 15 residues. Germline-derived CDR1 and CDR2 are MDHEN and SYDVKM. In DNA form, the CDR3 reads TGTGCCACCCATTGGTTGGGGGAGAGCACCGGGGAGCTGTTTTTT. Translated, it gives CATHWLGESTGELFF.